The T cell receptor (beta chain) described here comes from a study of a mutant IDH1 vaccine in newly diagnosed glioma. Study background: Patients were started on vaccination 4-6 weeks after radiotherapy alone, or with temozolomide cycles. Week 35 held visit V12, while week 47 held visit V13. Study-wide results and limits: Altogether, about 95% of patients exhibited vaccine-induced immune responses.

The germline gives CDR1 SEHNR, CDR2 FQNEAQ (reference sequence). Trimming took off 5 bases at V and 6 bases at J, with 9 bases between the two ends. This CDR3 is built from 12 residues. TCRdb's table, derived via immunoSEQ multiplex PCR, lists solely in-frame clones and lacks some. The sample lists about 26,000 clones; less than 85% were seen once. To note about this clone: The antigen remains undetermined.

Time point specified: week 35, safety follow-up. Vaccinated patients received 300 ug of mutant IDH1 20-mer peptide per dose, with topical imiquimod. Each astrocytoma in the donors was new, WHO grade 3 or 4, IDH1-mutant and ATRX-lost. This TCR came from a man aged 30 to 45 with glioma. The V call is TRBV7-9, the J call TRBJ2-3, with no clear D. The material sequenced was PBMCs, taken from a glioma patient whose treatment included an IDH1 peptide vaccine. The CDR3 region has the DNA TGTGCCAGCAGCCGCTTGGGGGATACGCAGTATTTT. It yields the protein CASSRLGDTQYF. Together with reference TRBV7-9 and TRBJ2-3, the CDR3 gives the full variable domain: DTGVSQNPRHKITKRGQNVTFRCDPISEHNRLYWYRQTLGQGPEFLTYFQNEAQLEKSRLLSDRFSAERPKGSFSTLEIQRTEQGDSAMYLCASSRLGDTQYFGPGTRLTVL.